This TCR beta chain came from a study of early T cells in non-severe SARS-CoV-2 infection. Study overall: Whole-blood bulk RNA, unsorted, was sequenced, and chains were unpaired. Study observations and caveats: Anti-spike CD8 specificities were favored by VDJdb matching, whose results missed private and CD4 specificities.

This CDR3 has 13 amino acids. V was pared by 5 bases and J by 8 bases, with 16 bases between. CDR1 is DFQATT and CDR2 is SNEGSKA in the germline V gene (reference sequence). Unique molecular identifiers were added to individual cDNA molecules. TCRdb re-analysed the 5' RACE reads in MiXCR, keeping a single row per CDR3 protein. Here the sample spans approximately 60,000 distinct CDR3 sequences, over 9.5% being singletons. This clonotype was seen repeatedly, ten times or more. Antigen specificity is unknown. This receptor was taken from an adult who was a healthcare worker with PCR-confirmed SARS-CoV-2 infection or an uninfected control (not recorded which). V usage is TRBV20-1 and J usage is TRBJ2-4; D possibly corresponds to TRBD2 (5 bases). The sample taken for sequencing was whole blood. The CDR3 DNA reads TGCAGTGCTTACGAAACTAGGCGGGACATTCAGTACTTC. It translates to CSAYETRRDIQYF.